These T cell receptor beta chains were read from a single sample in a study of T cells in Graves' hyperthyroidism and ophthalmopathy. One entry per CDR3 protein, called by TCRdb with MiXCR from the multiplex PCR reads. The profile shows hundreds of thousands of distinct CDR3 sequences, around 15% of them singletons. Sequenced material: blood. These receptors were collected from a young woman with Graves' hyperthyroidism. Both conserved end residues are part of each CDR3. A D gene is named only where the DNA matches it firmly. Size is stated for part of the rows, as once, few or many counts, or as a class when the clone is expanded.

size: .
D: .
V: TRBV3-1
J: TRBJ1-5
CDR3: CASSHTNQPQHF
DNA: TGTGCCAGCAGCCACACGAATCAGCCCCAGCATTTT

size: .
D: TRBD1
V: TRBV15
J: TRBJ2-7
CDR3: CATSRGRTGDYDQYF
DNA: TGTGCCACCAGCAGAGGTAGGACAGGGGATTACGATCAGTACTTC

size: .
D: TRBD2
V: TRBV10-3
J: TRBJ2-2
CDR3: CAMTSGRGELFF
DNA: TGTGCCATGACTAGCGGGAGAGGGGAGCTGTTTTTT

size: .
D: TRBD2
V: TRBV10-3
J: TRBJ2-1
CDR3: CAISNLLRGLAGDYYNEQFF
DNA: TGTGCCATCAGCAATTTACTCAGGGGACTAGCGGGAGATTACTACAATGAGCAGTTCTTC

size: .
D: .
V: TRBV18
J: TRBJ2-1
CDR3: CASSPNDEQFF
DNA: TGTGCCAGCTCACCAAATGATGAGCAGTTCTTC

size: .
D: TRBD1
V: TRBV3-1
J: TRBJ2-7
CDR3: CASSHRTGLDEQYF
DNA: TGTGCCAGCAGCCATCGGACAGGGCTCGACGAGCAGTACTTC

size: .
D: TRBD1
V: TRBV27
J: TRBJ1-4
CDR3: CASSPLLPEDRGRREKLFF
DNA: TGTGCCAGCAGTCCCTTATTGCCCGAAGACAGGGGCCGTCGGGAAAAACTGTTTTTT

size: many
D: TRBD2
V: TRBV7-3
J: TRBJ2-1
CDR3: CASSPSPILAGGYNEQFF
DNA: TGTGCCAGCAGCCCAAGCCCCATTCTAGCGGGAGGTTACAATGAGCAGTTCTTC

size: many
D: .
V: TRBV18
J: TRBJ1-1
CDR3: CASSPYRDGLEAFF
DNA: TGTGCCAGCTCACCATATCGGGACGGGCTTGAAGCTTTCTTT

size: .
D: .
V: TRBV5-6
J: TRBJ2-1
CDR3: CASTPWQFAYNEQFF
DNA: TGTGCCAGCACCCCGTGGCAGTTTGCCTACAATGAGCAGTTCTTC

size: .
D: .
V: TRBV2
J: TRBJ1-5
CDR3: CASKVDKVDQPQHF
DNA: TGTGCCAGCAAGGTGGACAAGGTGGATCAGCCCCAGCATTTT

size: few
D: TRBD2
V: TRBV7-2
J: TRBJ2-1
CDR3: CASRIGASGYNEQFF
DNA: TGTGCCAGCAGAATAGGGGCTAGCGGTTACAATGAGCAGTTCTTC

size: many
D: .
V: TRBV7-8
J: TRBJ2-3
CDR3: CASSLRRDTSTDTQYF
DNA: TGTGCCAGCAGCCTCCGAAGGGACACTAGCACAGATACGCAGTATTTT

size: many
D: TRBD1
V: TRBV2
J: TRBJ2-1
CDR3: CASSKPGQGASGSFNEQFF
DNA: TGTGCCAGCAGTAAACCGGGACAGGGGGCTAGCGGGAGTTTCAATGAGCAGTTCTTC

size: .
D: .
V: TRBV25-1
J: TRBJ2-1
CDR3: CASASGASLEQFF
DNA: TGTGCCAGCGCCTCAGGGGCGTCCCTTGAGCAGTTCTTC

size: .
D: .
V: TRBV5-5
J: TRBJ2-7
CDR3: CASSLNVDWEQYF
DNA: TGTGCCAGCAGCTTAAACGTCGACTGGGAGCAGTACTTC

size: many
D: .
V: TRBV12-3/TRBV12-4
J: TRBJ2-2
CDR3: CASSLARTGELFF
DNA: TGTGCCAGCAGCTTAGCAAGAACCGGGGAGCTGTTTTTT

size: few
D: TRBD2
V: TRBV19
J: TRBJ2-7
CDR3: CASSREGLESYEQYF
DNA: TGTGCCAGTAGTCGTGAGGGACTAGAATCCTACGAGCAGTACTTC

size: many
D: TRBD1
V: TRBV2
J: TRBJ2-7
CDR3: CASRSTGASSYEQYF
DNA: TGTGCCAGCAGGAGTACAGGGGCCAGCTCCTACGAGCAGTACTTC

size: many
D: TRBD1
V: TRBV7-9
J: TRBJ2-7
CDR3: CASSSGQGLYEQYF
DNA: TGTGCCAGCAGTTCCGGACAGGGCCTCTACGAGCAGTACTTC

size: many
D: .
V: TRBV11-2
J: TRBJ1-1
CDR3: CASSLAMAGNTEAFF
DNA: TGTGCCAGCAGCTTAGCGATGGCAGGCAACACTGAAGCTTTCTTT

size: many
D: TRBD2
V: TRBV18
J: TRBJ2-1
CDR3: CASSPPASGNNEQFF
DNA: TGTGCCAGCTCACCACCTGCTAGCGGGAACAATGAGCAGTTCTTC

size: many
D: .
V: TRBV7-9
J: TRBJ2-1
CDR3: CASSAPSARETYNEQFF
DNA: TGTGCCAGCAGCGCCCCATCCGCGCGGGAAACCTACAATGAGCAGTTCTTC

size: many
D: .
V: TRBV28
J: TRBJ1-1
CDR3: CASSEPGQDTEAFF
DNA: TGTGCCAGCAGCGAACCGGGACAAGACACTGAAGCTTTCTTT

size: .
D: TRBD2
V: TRBV20-1
J: TRBJ2-3
CDR3: CSARGPRLAGITGTQYF
DNA: TGCAGTGCTAGGGGACCTAGACTAGCGGGTATCACAGGTACGCAGTATTTT

size: .
D: TRBD2
V: TRBV18
J: TRBJ2-3
CDR3: CASSPLSAGVGTDTQYF
DNA: TGTGCCAGCTCACCACTTTCCGCGGGAGTTGGCACAGATACGCAGTATTTT

size: many
D: .
V: TRBV19
J: TRBJ2-3
CDR3: CASSIEGHLTSTDTQYF
DNA: TGTGCCAGTAGTATCGAGGGACACCTAACTAGCACAGATACGCAGTATTTT

size: few
D: TRBD2
V: TRBV7-2
J: TRBJ2-1
CDR3: CASSSRTSGSWDNEQFF
DNA: TGTGCCAGCAGCTCCAGGACTAGCGGGAGTTGGGACAATGAGCAGTTCTTC